Following are 18 T cell receptor beta chains from one sample sequenced in a study of T cell responses to AZD1222 COVID-19 vaccine. Sequenced by immunoSEQ multiplex PCR; TCRdb stores in-frame clones only, minus some. This sample has 110,000 to 150,000 clones; 80% to 95% occur once, and the top ten carry just over 3%. This specimen consisted of peripheral blood, obtained on day 0 of AZD1222 vaccination. These receptors all come from an adult in good health.

The chain is built from TRBV9 and TRBJ2-3, with D perhaps TRBD2 (6 bases). The CDR3 consists of 16 residues. The germline CDR1 and CDR2 sequences are SGDLS and YYNGEE. V dropped 0 bases and J dropped 1 base, with 12 bases sitting between them. The CDR3 region is CASSVGGGRGTDTQYF. CDR3 DNA sequence: TGTGCCAGCAGCGTAGGAGGAGGGCGAGGCACAGATACGCAGTATTTT.

J is TRBJ1-5 and V is TRBV4-1, with D possibly matching TRBD1 (6 bases). V was pared by 0 bases and J by 6 bases, with 12 bases between. This CDR3 spans 15 amino acids. Germline-derived CDR1 and CDR2 are MGHRA and YSYEKL. The CDR3, as DNA: TGCGCCAGCAGCCAAGATGTGGCAGGGGCTCAGCCCCAGCATTTT. It encodes CASSQDVAGAQPQHF.

The V call is TRBV27, the J call TRBJ1-6; weak D call: TRBD1 (6 bases). Per germline, CDR1 MNHEY and CDR2 SMNVEV (reference sequence). This CDR3 is 14 amino acids long. V lost 5 bases to trimming and J lost 10 bases, with 15 bases between them. The CDR3 DNA reads as TGTGCCAGCAGTCTACAGGGAAACCGGTCACCCCTCCACTTT. It translates to CASSLQGNRSPLHF.

The chain has TRBV28 and TRBJ2-2; 10 positions agree with TRBD2. After removal of 3 bases from V and 5 bases from J, the junction contained 6 bases not matched to a gene. CDR1 and CDR2 from the germline V gene are MDHEN and SYDVKM. This CDR3 contains 16 residues. CDR3 coding DNA: TGTGCCAGCAGTTTTCCCAGCGGGAGGGTAACCGGGGAGCTGTTTTTT. Translating gives CASSFPSGRVTGELFF.

The V call is TRBV19, the J call TRBJ2-5; 13 positions agree with TRBD2. Germline values: CDR1 LNHDA, CDR2 SQIVND (reference sequence). The CDR3 runs 17 residues. V dropped 3 bases and J dropped 2; count of bases not matched to a gene: 6. The DNA of the CDR3 is TGTGCCAGTAGTATCCCGGGACTAGCGGGAACACAAGAGACCCAGTACTTC. It yields the protein CASSIPGLAGTQETQYF.

The CDR3 DNA reads TGTGCCTGGGGGGAAGGGCGGAACACTGAAGCTTTCTTT. Its translation: CAWGEGRNTEAFF. The genes are TRBV30 and TRBJ1-1; D gene unclear. The CDR3 has 13 residues. The V gene's germline CDR1 is GTSNPN and CDR2 SVGIG (reference sequence). The ends were cut back, 5 bases at V and 1 base at J, with 11 bases in the middle.

The CDR3 loop reads CAWSQYPIQPQHF. The CDR3 DNA is TGTGCCTGGAGTCAGTACCCAATACAGCCCCAGCATTTT. The chain recombines TRBV30 with TRBJ1-5; D is unclear. The CDR3 contains 13 residues. CDR1 GTSNPN and CDR2 SVGIG come from the germline V gene (reference sequence). The V and J ends lost 2 bases and 7 bases respectively, with 12 bases between them.

The genes are TRBV5-1 and TRBJ2-3; 9 nucleotides agree with TRBD2. V lost 2 bases and J lost 6; bases outside the gene matches: 7. Germline CDR1 reads SGHRS; CDR2 reads YFSETQ. This CDR3 comprises 15 residues. As DNA, the CDR3 is TGCGCCAGCAGCTTTGCGGGAGGGTTGCAGGATACGCAGTATTTT. Translated: CASSFAGGLQDTQYF. The complete variable domain, with remaining parts taken from reference TRBV5-1 and TRBJ2-3, reads KAGVTQTPRYLIKTRGQQVTLSCSPISGHRSVSWYQQTPGQGLQFLFEYFSETQRNKGNFPGRFSGRQFSNSRSEMNVSTLELGDSALYLCASSFAGGLQDTQYFGPGTRLTVL.

The chain links TRBV12-3 or TRBV12-4 to TRBJ1-2; D gene uncertain. The CDR3 contains 12 residues. The V end lost 2 bases, the J end lost 6 bases, and 7 bases lay between the germline ends. CDR3 nucleotide sequence: TGTGCCAGCAGTTTAATAGGGCATGGCTACACCTTC. Amino acid sequence: CASSLIGHGYTF.

The rearrangement uses TRBV2 and TRBJ1-2, with 7 nucleotides matching TRBD1. In germline, CDR1 is SNHLY, CDR2 FYNNEI. This CDR3 has 15 residues. V dropped 7 bases and J dropped 5; count of bases not matched to a gene: 13. CDR3 nucleotides: TGTGCCAGCACCTCCGAAGGGGACAGATATTATGGCTACACCTTC. It translates to CASTSEGDRYYGYTF.

The chain has TRBV5-1 and TRBJ1-1; D is unclear. Germline V lookup: CDR1 SGHRS, CDR2 YFSETQ. This CDR3 is 14 amino acids long. The germline V and J ends were trimmed by 2 bases and 1 base, with 9 bases remaining between them. CDR3 protein: CASSFSEGNTEAFF. The CDR3 region has the DNA TGCGCCAGCAGCTTCTCTGAGGGGAACACTGAAGCTTTCTTT.

The chain is built from TRBV9 and TRBJ2-1; 7 bases fit TRBD2. V shed 2 bases, J shed 0 bases, and the junction held 5 bases outside the gene matches. This CDR3 is 16 amino acids long. Germline values: CDR1 SGDLS, CDR2 YYNGEE. The CDR3 reads CASSVGGRASYNEQFF. The CDR3 DNA sequence: TGTGCCAGCAGCGTGGGCGGGAGAGCCTCCTACAATGAGCAGTTCTTC.

The V and J genes are TRBV20-1 and TRBJ1-6; possibly TRBD1 for D (6 bases). This CDR3 region has 15 residues. Germline V gene lookup returns CDR1 DFQATT and CDR2 SNEGSKA (reference sequence). Trimming took off 3 bases at V and 6 bases at J, with 15 bases between the two ends. CDR3 nucleotide sequence: TGCAGTGCTAGTTACAGGGCCTTGGGTAATTCACCCCTCCACTTT. It is translated as CSASYRALGNSPLHF.

V gene TRBV10-3 combines with J gene TRBJ2-5; 7 bases agree with TRBD1. J lost 0 bases, V lost 6 bases, and 4 bases had no gene match. There are 14 residues in the CDR3. Germline V CDR1 and CDR2: ENHRY, SYGVKD. The chain's CDR3 is CAIRMGTDQETQYF. Here the CDR3 DNA reads TGTGCCATCAGAATGGGGACAGACCAAGAGACCCAGTACTTC.

The chain carries TRBV3-1 (or the pseudogene TRBV3-2) and TRBJ2-5, with 11 bases identical to TRBD2. V was clipped by 4 bases and J by 2 bases; unmatched bases: 6. The CDR3 covers 16 residues. The germline V gene encodes CDR1 LGHDT and CDR2 YNNKEL (reference sequence). The CDR3 DNA is TGTGCCAGCAGCCCGATAGCGGGAGGGGCACAAGAGACCCAGTACTTC. Encoded protein: CASSPIAGGAQETQYF.

The chain is built from TRBV6-2 or TRBV6-3 and TRBJ2-7; the match to TRBD1 covers 7 bases. Losses at the gene ends were 0 bases for V and 3 bases for J; bases not matched to a gene: 17. The germline V gene encodes CDR1 MNHEY and CDR2 SVGEGT. The CDR3 has 19 residues. CDR3 sequence: CASSYSGRRGGIRGYEQYF. The CDR3 DNA sequence: TGTGCCAGCAGTTACTCCGGCAGGAGAGGGGGCATTCGGGGCTACGAGCAGTACTTC.

The chain has TRBV7-3 and TRBJ2-2; 7 positions agree with TRBD2. The CDR3 is 15 amino acids. CDR1 and CDR2 (germline): SGHTA, FQGTGA. V was pared by 5 bases and J by 6 bases, with 9 bases of the junction left unmatched. The DNA for the CDR3 is TGTGCCAGCAGCCCCAACGGCCTAGCGGCCGGGGAGCTGTTTTTT. Translated: CASSPNGLAAGELFF.

This chain links TRBV30 with TRBJ1-1; TRBD1 agrees at 8 bases. V lost 2 bases to trimming and J lost 5 bases; unmatched junction nucleotides: 7. Germline CDR1 and CDR2: GTSNPN and SVGIG (reference sequence). The CDR3 has 14 amino acids. CDR3 in amino acids: CAWSRIRGLTEAFF. For the CDR3, the DNA is TGTGCCTGGAGTAGAATCAGGGGGCTAACTGAAGCTTTCTTT. The complete variable domain, with remaining parts taken from reference TRBV30 and TRBJ1-1, reads SQTIHQWPATLVQPVGSPLSLECTVEGTSNPNLYWYRQAAGRGLQLLFYSVGIGQISSEVPQNLSASRPQDRQFILSSKKLLLSDSGFYLCAWSRIRGLTEAFFGQGTRLTVV.